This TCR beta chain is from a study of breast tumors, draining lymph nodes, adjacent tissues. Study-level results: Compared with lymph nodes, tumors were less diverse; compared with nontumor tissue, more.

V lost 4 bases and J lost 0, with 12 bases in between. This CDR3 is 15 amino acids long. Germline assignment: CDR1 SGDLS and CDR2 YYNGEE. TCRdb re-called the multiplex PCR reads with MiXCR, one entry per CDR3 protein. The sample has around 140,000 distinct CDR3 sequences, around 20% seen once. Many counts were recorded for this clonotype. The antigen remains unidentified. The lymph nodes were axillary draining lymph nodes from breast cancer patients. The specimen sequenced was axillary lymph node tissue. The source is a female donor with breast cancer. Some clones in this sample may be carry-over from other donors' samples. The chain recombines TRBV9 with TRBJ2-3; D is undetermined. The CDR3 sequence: CASSPPGGSTDTQYF. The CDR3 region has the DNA TGTGCCAGCAGCCCCCCGGGCGGTAGCACAGATACGCAGTATTTT.